What follows are 9 T cell receptor beta chains derived from one specimen sequenced in a study of blood T cell repertoires in COVID-19 (dated by TCRdb to 2020 to 2021). Libraries were made using the immunoSEQ multiplex PCR assay. TCRdb retrieved this table from immuneACCESS and kept in-frame rearrangements only. Not all clones are present; in checked studies, unresolved V genes account for under half, and no reason is known for the remainder. The sample table lists about 180,000 clones, approximately 80% of them with a count of one. The ten top clones hold around an eighth of the sample. Source material: PBMCs or T cells enriched from blood (not recorded which). Source of these receptors: a man between 60 and 70 years old who had been exposed to COVID-19.

The rearrangement links TRBV5-4 to TRBJ2-1; TRBD2 matches at 13 bases. V was clipped by 2 bases and J by 8 bases; unmatched bases: 10. The CDR3 spans 17 residues. Germline CDR1 is SGHNT and CDR2 is YYREEE (reference sequence). The CDR3 spells CASSFRTSGSLRDEQFF. The CDR3, as DNA: TGTGCCAGCAGCTTCCGGACTAGCGGGAGCCTGAGGGATGAGCAGTTCTTC.

This rearrangement joins TRBV3-1 (or the pseudogene TRBV3-2) to TRBJ2-5, with 7 bases fitting TRBD2. J was trimmed by 1 base and V by 3 bases; bases with no gene match: 11. The CDR3 is 17 amino acids. Per germline, CDR1 LGHDT and CDR2 YNNKEL (reference sequence). The CDR3 sequence: CASSHPASGVRQETQYF. Here the CDR3 DNA reads TGTGCCAGCAGCCATCCCGCTAGCGGAGTACGCCAAGAGACCCAGTACTTC.

The rearrangement uses TRBV7-9 and TRBJ1-4; 10 nucleotides match TRBD1. Germline lookup yields CDR1 SEHNR and CDR2 FQNEAQ (reference sequence). CDR3 size: 17 residues. Germline trimming cut 1 base from V and 1 base from J; bases unmatched to any gene: 3. CDR3 in amino acids: CASSLGQGAVTNEKLFF. The CDR3 DNA follows: TGTGCCAGCAGCTTAGGACAGGGGGCTGTAACTAATGAAAAACTGTTTTTT.

V gene TRBV3-1 (or the pseudogene TRBV3-2) combines with J gene TRBJ2-2, with a possible D match to TRBD1 (5 bases). Per the germline V gene, CDR1 is LGHDT and CDR2 is YNNKEL (reference sequence). V was trimmed by 5 bases and J by 4 bases, leaving 26 bases between them. CDR3 length equals 19 residues. The DNA of the CDR3 is TGTGCCAGCAGCGACACCCTACGGACACTTCATATTCGCACCGGGGAGCTGTTTTTT. This translates into CASSDTLRTLHIRTGELFF.

The DNA for the CDR3 is TGTGCCAGCAGGTTGGGCGACACTGAAGCTTTCTTT. The encoded protein is CASRLGDTEAFF. The gene calls are TRBV25-1 and TRBJ1-1, with D uncertain. The V gene lost 6 bases and the J gene lost 3 bases, with 8 bases spanning the gap. This CDR3 has 12 amino acids. The germline V gene has CDR1 MGHDK and CDR2 SYGVNS.

The V gene is TRBV9, the J gene TRBJ2-2, with 11 nucleotides matching TRBD2. Germline V gene data show CDR1 as SGDLS and CDR2 as YYNGEE. The CDR3 runs 19 residues. The trim removed 4 bases at V and 3 bases at J, leaving 14 bases unmatched. DNA for the CDR3: TGTGCCAGCAGCTGGGGGGTAGCGGGAGGGCAGCGGGACACCGGGGAGCTGTTTTTT. Translation: CASSWGVAGGQRDTGELFF.

This chain joins TRBV30 and TRBJ2-7; D is possibly TRBD1 (6 bases). V was clipped by 0 bases and J by 6 bases, with 9 bases between them. Germline CDR1 reads GTSNPN; CDR2 reads SVGIG (reference sequence). The CDR3 has 12 residues. In nucleotides, the CDR3 is TGTGCCTGGAGTGTCCGGACAGTCGAGCAGTACTTC. Translation gives CAWSVRTVEQYF.

The chain links TRBV7-8 to TRBJ1-1; 10 nucleotides align to TRBD1. The CDR3 is 13 residues long. V was clipped by 6 bases and J by 6 bases; unmatched bases: 4. The germline gives CDR1 SGHVS, CDR2 FQNEAQ. The CDR3 nucleotides read TGTGCCAGCAGAGGACAGGGGGTATCTGAAGCTTTCTTT. Translated, it gives CASRGQGVSEAFF.

The rearrangement links TRBV10-3 to TRBJ1-2, with 7 bases identical to TRBD1. This CDR3 is built from 15 residues. CDR1 is ENHRY, CDR2 SYGVKD, per germline. The J segment lost 3 bases and the V segment lost 4 bases, leaving 8 bases of the junction unmatched. The CDR3 nucleotides are TGTGCCATCAGTGCACTCCCAGGGGGAGACTATGGCTACACCTTC. This gives the protein CAISALPGGDYGYTF.